Presented here are 17 T cell receptor beta chains from one specimen sequenced in a study of cytomegalovirus exposure and HLA in healthy donors. Assay used: immunoSEQ multiplex PCR; TCRdb lists only in-frame clones, some missing. The sample records around 180,000 clones, roughly 84% being singletons. What was sequenced was PBMCs. These receptors came from a man between 18 and 29 years old in good health and CMV-seropositive.

The chain joins TRBV19 to TRBJ2-7; possible D gene TRBD1, 6 bases. Trimming removed 3 bases at V and 3 bases at J, with 15 bases between. The CDR3 is made up of 15 amino acids. CDR1 and CDR2 (germline): LNHDA, SQIVND (reference sequence). The CDR3 sequence is CASSMDEGVDYEQYF. The CDR3 bases are TGTGCCAGTAGTATGGATGAGGGGGTGGACTACGAGCAGTACTTC.

The chain is built from TRBV5-1 and TRBJ1-2; 7 bases match TRBD1. The CDR3 has 13 amino acids. CDR1 and CDR2 (germline): SGHRS, YFSETQ. Losses at the gene ends were 2 bases for V and 7 bases for J; bases not matched to a gene: 5. The CDR3 region has the DNA TGCGCCAGCAGCTTCACAGGGGCGGGTGGCTACACCTTC. Encoded protein: CASSFTGAGGYTF.

The chain carries TRBV25-1 and TRBJ2-3; 8 bases match TRBD2. This CDR3 contains 15 residues. The germline CDR1 and CDR2 sequences are MGHDK and SYGVNS. V gave up 3 bases and J gave up 2 bases; unmatched junction bases: 4. As DNA, the CDR3 is TGTGCCAGCAGTGATTTAGCGGGAAACACAGATACGCAGTATTTT. Amino acids: CASSDLAGNTDTQYF. Full variable domain (missing parts from reference TRBV25-1 and TRBJ2-3): EADIYQTPRYLVIGTGKKITLECSQTMGHDKMYWYQQDPGMELHLIHYSYGVNSTEKGDLSSESTVSRIRTEHFPLTLESARPSHTSQYLCASSDLAGNTDTQYFGPGTRLTVL.

The chain uses TRBV5-6 and TRBJ2-2; no definite D call. This CDR3 is 16 amino acids long. Germline CDR1 reads SGHDT; CDR2 reads YYEEEE. The V end lost 4 bases, the J end lost 0 bases, and 13 bases lay between the germline ends. CDR3 loop: CASSPPQRPNTGELFF. CDR3 in DNA: TGTGCCAGCAGCCCTCCACAACGTCCGAACACCGGGGAGCTGTTTTTT.

V gene TRBV9 combines with J gene TRBJ1-2; unclear D gene. Trimming took off 2 bases at V and 7 bases at J, with 18 bases between the two ends. Germline CDR1 reads SGDLS; CDR2 reads YYNGEE. CDR3 size: 15 residues. CDR3 nucleotides: TGTGCCAGCAGCGTCGATTGGGCCCTGGCGGGTGGCTACACCTTC. This sequence encodes CASSVDWALAGGYTF.

J is TRBJ2-3 and V is TRBV12-5; D is ambiguous. V lost 1 base and J 6 bases, leaving 8 bases between the germline ends. From germline, CDR1 is LGHNT and CDR2 FRNRAP. The CDR3 is made up of 13 amino acids. The DNA for the CDR3 is TGTGCTAGTGGTTTGGAGCCCTGGGATACGCAGTATTTT. This sequence encodes CASGLEPWDTQYF. The full variable domain, with the rest looked up from reference TRBV12-5 and TRBJ2-3, is DARVTQTPRHKVTEMGQEVTMRCQPILGHNTVFWYRQTMMQGLELLAYFRNRAPLDDSGMPKDRFSAEMPDATLATLKIQPSEPRDSAVYFCASGLEPWDTQYFGPGTRLTVL.

The V call is TRBV27, the J call TRBJ1-1; the match to TRBD1 covers 9 bases. The junction had 15 bases not matched to a gene; V was cut back by 0 bases and J by 4 bases. Germline CDR1 MNHEY, CDR2 SMNVEV (reference sequence). This CDR3 region has 19 residues. Here the CDR3 reads CASSLSRGTGWDSGTEAFF. CDR3 nucleotides: TGTGCCAGCAGTTTATCGAGGGGGACAGGGTGGGATAGTGGCACTGAAGCTTTCTTT.

The V gene is TRBV7-8, the J gene TRBJ2-5, with D possibly TRBD2 on 6 matching bases. V was trimmed by 2 bases and J by 0 bases, leaving 22 bases between them. The CDR3 is 19 amino acids. Germline V CDR1 and CDR2: SGHVS, FQNEAQ. CDR3 in amino acids: CASSLRAGPGASYQETQYF. CDR3 in DNA: TGTGCCAGCAGCTTAAGGGCCGGACCGGGAGCCAGCTACCAAGAGACCCAGTACTTC.

The chain carries TRBV7-3 and TRBJ1-5, with D perhaps matching TRBD1 (5 bases). The V and J ends lost 1 base and 7 bases respectively, with 8 bases between them. The germline V gene encodes CDR1 SGHTA and CDR2 FQGTGA. CDR3 length: 13 amino acids. This chain's CDR3 is CASSLMPGQPQHF. CDR3 coding DNA: TGTGCCAGCAGCTTAATGCCAGGGCAGCCCCAGCATTTT.

This clone was observed a few times. The V and J genes are TRBV5-1 and TRBJ2-2, with D possibly TRBD1 on 5 matching bases. The CDR3 totals 15 residues. Germline assignment: CDR1 SGHRS and CDR2 YFSETQ. Trimming left V 0 bases short and J 4 bases short, with 10 bases between. The CDR3 region has the DNA TGCGCCAGCAGCTTGGATAGGCAGGGCACCGGGGAGCTGTTTTTT. Protein: CASSLDRQGTGELFF.

V is TRBV19 and J is TRBJ2-7, with D maybe TRBD1 (6 bases). This CDR3 comprises 11 residues. V was cut by 11 bases and J by 3 bases, with 11 bases left in between. CDR1 LNHDA and CDR2 SQIVND come from the germline V gene (reference sequence). CDR3: CADRSCYEQYF. In DNA form, the CDR3 reads TGTGCCGACAGGTCCTGCTACGAGCAGTACTTC.

V usage is TRBV6-5 and J usage is TRBJ1-5; TRBD1 is a possible D gene (6 bases). There are 14 residues in the CDR3. Germline assignment: CDR1 MNHEY and CDR2 SVGAGI. Trimming cost V 7 bases and J 6 bases, with 16 bases left between them. DNA of the CDR3: TGTGCCAGCACCTGGGGGCGGAACGGTCAGCCCCAGCATTTT. Amino acids: CASTWGRNGQPQHF.

This clone was observed a handful of times. The chain recombines TRBV5-6 with TRBJ2-3; perhaps TRBD2 as D (5 bases). V was clipped by 3 bases and J by 0 bases, with 23 bases between them. The germline CDR1 and CDR2 sequences are SGHDT and YYEEEE. The CDR3 loop spans 19 amino acids. The CDR3 protein is CASSSLARAFSPSTDTQYF. The CDR3 nucleotides read TGTGCCAGCAGCTCGCTAGCTAGAGCCTTTTCCCCTAGCACAGATACGCAGTATTTT.

This clone was counted only a few times. The chain uses TRBV5-1 and TRBJ2-7; possible D gene TRBD2, 6 bases. Germline CDR1 and CDR2: SGHRS and YFSETQ. Trimming removed 5 bases from V and 9 bases from J, with 24 bases in between. There are 15 residues in the CDR3. CDR3 DNA sequence: TGCGCCAGCAGTTCGGAGGGTGCGATAGAGAACCCGCAGTACTTC. It specifies CASSSEGAIENPQYF.

As regards this clone: A much more abundant neighbour one base away suggests this may be a read error. The chain is built from TRBV7-8 and TRBJ1-1, with 7 bases aligning to TRBD1. Germline lookup yields CDR1 SGHVS and CDR2 FQNEAQ. Trimming at V came to 5 bases and at J to 3 bases, leaving 3 bases not matched to a gene. The CDR3 is 13 amino acids. The CDR3 reads CASSPTGDTEAFF. The CDR3 DNA reads TGTGCCAGCAGCCCTACAGGGGACACTGAAGCTTTCTTT. The full variable domain, with the rest looked up from reference TRBV7-8 and TRBJ1-1, is GAGVSQSPRYKVAKRGQDVALRCDPISGHVSLFWYQQALGQGPEFLTYFQNEAQLDKSGLPSDRFFAERPEGSVSTLKIQRTQQEDSAVYLCASSPTGDTEAFFGQGTRLTVV.

This clone was seen more than once but under ten times. The gene calls are TRBV29-1 and TRBJ2-2; D gene uncertain. CDR3 size: 11 residues. V was trimmed by 4 bases and J by 3 bases, leaving 3 bases between them. The germline CDR1 and CDR2 sequences are SQVTM and ANQGSEA. Written as DNA, the CDR3 is TGCAGCGTTGGAGACACCGGGGAGCTGTTTTTT. Amino acids: CSVGDTGELFF.

This chain joins TRBV5-1 and TRBJ2-3; TRBD1 matches 7 bases. This CDR3 spans 15 amino acids. V dropped 4 bases and J dropped 3; count of bases not matched to a gene: 8. Germline CDR1 SGHRS, CDR2 YFSETQ. CDR3 sequence (DNA): TGCGCCAGCAGCATTAGTCAGGGGGTGACAGATACGCAGTATTTT. Amino acids: CASSISQGVTDTQYF.